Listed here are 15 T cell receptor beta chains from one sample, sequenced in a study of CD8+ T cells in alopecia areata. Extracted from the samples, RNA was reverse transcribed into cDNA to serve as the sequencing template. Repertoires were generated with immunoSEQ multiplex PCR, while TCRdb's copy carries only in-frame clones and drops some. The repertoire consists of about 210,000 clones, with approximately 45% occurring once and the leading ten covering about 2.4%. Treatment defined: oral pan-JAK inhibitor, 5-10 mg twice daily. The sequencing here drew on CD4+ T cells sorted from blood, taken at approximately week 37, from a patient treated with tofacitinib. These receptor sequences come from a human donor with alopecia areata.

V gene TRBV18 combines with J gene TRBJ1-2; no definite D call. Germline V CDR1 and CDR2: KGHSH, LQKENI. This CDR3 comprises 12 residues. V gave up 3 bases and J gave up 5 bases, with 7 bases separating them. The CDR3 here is CASSPVRYGYTF. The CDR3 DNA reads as TGTGCCAGCTCACCTGTGAGATATGGCTACACCTTC.

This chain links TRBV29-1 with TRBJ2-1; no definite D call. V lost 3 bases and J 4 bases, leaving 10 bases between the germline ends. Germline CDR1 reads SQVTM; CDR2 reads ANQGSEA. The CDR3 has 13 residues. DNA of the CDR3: TGCAGCGTTGAGGGCGACCCGTACAATGAGCAGTTCTTC. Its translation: CSVEGDPYNEQFF.

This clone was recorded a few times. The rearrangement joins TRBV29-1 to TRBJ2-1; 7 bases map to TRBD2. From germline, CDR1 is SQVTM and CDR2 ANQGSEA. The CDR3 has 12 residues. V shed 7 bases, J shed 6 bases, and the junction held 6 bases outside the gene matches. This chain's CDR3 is CSAGLVGNEQFF. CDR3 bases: TGCAGCGCTGGACTAGTAGGCAATGAGCAGTTCTTC.

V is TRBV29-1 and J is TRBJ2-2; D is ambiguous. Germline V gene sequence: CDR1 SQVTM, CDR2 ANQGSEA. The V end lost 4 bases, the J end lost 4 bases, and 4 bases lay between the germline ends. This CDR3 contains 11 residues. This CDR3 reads CSVGSTGELFF. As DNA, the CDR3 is TGCAGCGTTGGGAGCACCGGGGAGCTGTTTTTT.

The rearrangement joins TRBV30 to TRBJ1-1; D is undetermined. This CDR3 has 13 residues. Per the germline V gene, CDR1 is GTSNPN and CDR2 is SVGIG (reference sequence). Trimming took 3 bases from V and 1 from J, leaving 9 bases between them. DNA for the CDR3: TGTGCCTGGAGAAAGATCGCGAACACTGAAGCTTTCTTT. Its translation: CAWRKIANTEAFF. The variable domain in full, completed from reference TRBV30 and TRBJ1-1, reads SQTIHQWPATLVQPVGSPLSLECTVEGTSNPNLYWYRQAAGRGLQLLFYSVGIGQISSEVPQNLSASRPQDRQFILSSKKLLLSDSGFYLCAWRKIANTEAFFGQGTRLTVV.

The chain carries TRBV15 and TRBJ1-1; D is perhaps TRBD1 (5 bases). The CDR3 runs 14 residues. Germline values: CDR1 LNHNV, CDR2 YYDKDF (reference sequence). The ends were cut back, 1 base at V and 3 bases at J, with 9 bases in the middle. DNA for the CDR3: TGTGCCACCAGCAGAGGGGACCTGGACACTGAAGCTTTCTTT. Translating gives CATSRGDLDTEAFF.

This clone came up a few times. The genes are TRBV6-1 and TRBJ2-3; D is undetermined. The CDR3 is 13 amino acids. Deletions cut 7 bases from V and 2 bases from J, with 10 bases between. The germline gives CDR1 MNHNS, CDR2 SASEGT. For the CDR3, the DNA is TGTGCCAGCACCAGCTCCTCCACAGATACGCAGTATTTT. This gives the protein CASTSSSTDTQYF.

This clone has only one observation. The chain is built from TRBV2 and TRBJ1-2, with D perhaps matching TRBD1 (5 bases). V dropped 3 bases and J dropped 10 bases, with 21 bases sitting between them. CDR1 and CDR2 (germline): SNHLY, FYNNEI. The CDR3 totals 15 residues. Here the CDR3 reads CASSEFDSGLQFYTF. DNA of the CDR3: TGTGCCAGCAGTGAGTTTGACAGCGGTCTACAATTCTACACCTTC.

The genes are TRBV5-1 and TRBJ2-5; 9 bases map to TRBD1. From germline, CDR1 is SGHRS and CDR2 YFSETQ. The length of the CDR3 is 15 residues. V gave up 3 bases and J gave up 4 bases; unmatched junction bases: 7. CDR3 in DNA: TGCGCCAGCAGCTCCGGACAGGGGTACGCAGAGACCCAGTACTTC. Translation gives CASSSGQGYAETQYF.

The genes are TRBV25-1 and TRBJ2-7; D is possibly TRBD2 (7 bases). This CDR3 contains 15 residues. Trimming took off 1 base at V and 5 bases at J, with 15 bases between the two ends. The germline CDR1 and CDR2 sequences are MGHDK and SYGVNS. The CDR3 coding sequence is TGTGCCAGCAGTGAATTAGGGGGAGGGCGAGACGAGCAGTACTTC. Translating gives CASSELGGGRDEQYF.

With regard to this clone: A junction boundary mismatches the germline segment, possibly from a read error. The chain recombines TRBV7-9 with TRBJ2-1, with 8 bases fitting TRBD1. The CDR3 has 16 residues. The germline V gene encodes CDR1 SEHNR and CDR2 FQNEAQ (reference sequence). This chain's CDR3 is CASSRIRGPSNNEQFF. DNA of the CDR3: TGTGCCAGCAGTCGCATCAGGGGGCCCTCCAACAATGAGCAGTTCTTC.

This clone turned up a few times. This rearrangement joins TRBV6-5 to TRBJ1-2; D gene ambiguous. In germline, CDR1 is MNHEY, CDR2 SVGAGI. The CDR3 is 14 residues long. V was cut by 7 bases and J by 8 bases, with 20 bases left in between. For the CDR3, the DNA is TGTGCCAGCACTGAAGGCGGCAGCTTTGGGGGCTACACCTTC. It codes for CASTEGGSFGGYTF.

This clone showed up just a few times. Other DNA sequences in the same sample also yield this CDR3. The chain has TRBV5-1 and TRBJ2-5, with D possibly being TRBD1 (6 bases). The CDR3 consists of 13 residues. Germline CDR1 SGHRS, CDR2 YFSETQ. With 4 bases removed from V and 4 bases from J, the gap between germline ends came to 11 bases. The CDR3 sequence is CASSPGQRETQYF. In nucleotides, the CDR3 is TGCGCCAGCAGCCCCGGACAGCGAGAGACCCAGTACTTC. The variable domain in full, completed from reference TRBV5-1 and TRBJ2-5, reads KAGVTQTPRYLIKTRGQQVTLSCSPISGHRSVSWYQQTPGQGLQFLFEYFSETQRNKGNFPGRFSGRQFSNSRSEMNVSTLELGDSALYLCASSPGQRETQYFGPGTRLLVL.

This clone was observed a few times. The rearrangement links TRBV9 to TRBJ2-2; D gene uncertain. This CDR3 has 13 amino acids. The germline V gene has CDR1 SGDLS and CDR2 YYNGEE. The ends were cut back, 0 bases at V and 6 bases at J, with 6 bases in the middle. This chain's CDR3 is CASSVVVPGELFF. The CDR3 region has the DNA TGTGCCAGCAGCGTAGTAGTTCCCGGGGAGCTGTTTTTT.

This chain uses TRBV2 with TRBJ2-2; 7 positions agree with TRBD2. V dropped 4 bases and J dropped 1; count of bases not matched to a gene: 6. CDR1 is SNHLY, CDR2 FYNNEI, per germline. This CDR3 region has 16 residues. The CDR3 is CASSVMAGENTGELFF. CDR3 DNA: TGTGCCAGCAGTGTGATGGCGGGGGAGAACACCGGGGAGCTGTTTTTT.